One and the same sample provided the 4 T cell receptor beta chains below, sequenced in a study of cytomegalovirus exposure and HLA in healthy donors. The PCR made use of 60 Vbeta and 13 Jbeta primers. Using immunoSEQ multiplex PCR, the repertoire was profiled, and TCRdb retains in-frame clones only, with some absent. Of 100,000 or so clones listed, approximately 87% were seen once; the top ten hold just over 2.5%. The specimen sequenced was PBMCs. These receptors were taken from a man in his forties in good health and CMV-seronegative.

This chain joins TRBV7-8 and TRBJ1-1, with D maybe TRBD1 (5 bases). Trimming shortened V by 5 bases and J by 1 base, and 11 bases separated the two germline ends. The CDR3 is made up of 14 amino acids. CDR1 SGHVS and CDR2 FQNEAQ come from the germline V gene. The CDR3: CASSPRGGNTEAFF. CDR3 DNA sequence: TGTGCCAGCAGCCCCCGGGGGGGGAACACTGAAGCTTTCTTT.

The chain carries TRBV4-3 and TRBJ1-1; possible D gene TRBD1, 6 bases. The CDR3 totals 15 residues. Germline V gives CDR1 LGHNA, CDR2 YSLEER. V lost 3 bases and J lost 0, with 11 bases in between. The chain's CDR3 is CASSQGHSMNTEAFF. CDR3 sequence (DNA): TGCGCCAGCAGCCAGGGACACAGCATGAACACTGAAGCTTTCTTT.

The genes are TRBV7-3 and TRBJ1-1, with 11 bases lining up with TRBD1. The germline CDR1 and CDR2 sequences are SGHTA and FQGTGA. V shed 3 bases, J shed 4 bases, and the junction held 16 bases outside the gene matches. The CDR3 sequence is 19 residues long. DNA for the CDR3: TGTGCCAGCAGCTTCTCCCCGGGAGGACAGGGGGCTGCGGGCACTGAAGCTTTCTTT. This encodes CASSFSPGGQGAAGTEAFF.

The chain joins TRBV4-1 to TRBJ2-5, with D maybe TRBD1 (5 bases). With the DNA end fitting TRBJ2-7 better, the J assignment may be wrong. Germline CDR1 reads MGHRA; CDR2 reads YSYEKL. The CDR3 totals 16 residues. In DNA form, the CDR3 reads TGCGCCAGCAGCACAGCCCTGACAGCCGGCGGTTACGAGCAGTACTTC. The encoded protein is CASSTALTAGGYEQYF.